This T cell receptor beta chain was sequenced for a study of OX40 agonist ivuxolimab in advanced cancers. Study-wide points: CD4+ and CD8+ T cells in blood underwent clonal expansion by week 6 at 0.1 to 3.0 mg/kg. Not determined was the antigen specificity of the expanded peripheral T cells.

Remarks on this clone: The antigen is unknown.

This CDR3 spans 14 amino acids. Germline CDR1 is SGHAT and CDR2 is FQNNGV. Generated by immunoSEQ multiplex PCR, the TCRdb table keeps only in-frame clones and is missing some. Seen here are 45,000 to 65,000 clones, over 60% observed once, and the top ten hold approximately 6%. This chain uses TRBV11-2 with TRBJ2-5, with 7 bases identical to TRBD2. The assigned J gene may be wrong: the sequence end matches TRBJ2-7 better. This sequence was found in an adult with an advanced solid tumor such as melanoma, head and neck, liver or kidney cancer. The sample in question was CD4+ or CD8+ T cells sorted from blood, obtained in a trial of the OX40 agonist ivuxolimab. CDR3 in DNA: TGTGCCAGCAGCAGGCTAGCGGAGGGCTACGAGCAGTACTTC. Translated, it gives CASSRLAEGYEQYF.